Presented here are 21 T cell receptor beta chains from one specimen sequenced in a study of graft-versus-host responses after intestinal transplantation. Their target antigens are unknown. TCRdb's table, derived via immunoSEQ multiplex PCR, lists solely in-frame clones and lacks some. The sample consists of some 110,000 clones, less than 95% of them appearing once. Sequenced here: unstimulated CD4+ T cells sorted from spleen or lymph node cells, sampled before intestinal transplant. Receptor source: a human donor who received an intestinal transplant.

CDR3 sequence reads: CASSFGTSGRKVLGETQYF. DNA of the CDR3: TGTGCCAGCAGCTTCGGGACTAGCGGGAGAAAGGTCTTGGGAGAGACCCAGTACTTC. This rearrangement joins TRBV7-2 to TRBJ2-5, with 14 nucleotides matching TRBD2. Losses at the gene ends were 3 bases for V and 4 bases for J; bases not matched to a gene: 13. CDR3 length: 19 residues. Germline values: CDR1 SGHTA, CDR2 FQGNSA.

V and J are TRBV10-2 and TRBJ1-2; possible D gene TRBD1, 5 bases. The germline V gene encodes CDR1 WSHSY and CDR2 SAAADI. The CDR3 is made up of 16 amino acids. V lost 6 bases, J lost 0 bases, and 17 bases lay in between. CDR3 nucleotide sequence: TGCGCCAGCAGAGGAGCCAACAGGATAACTAACTATGGCTACACCTTC. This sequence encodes CASRGANRITNYGYTF.

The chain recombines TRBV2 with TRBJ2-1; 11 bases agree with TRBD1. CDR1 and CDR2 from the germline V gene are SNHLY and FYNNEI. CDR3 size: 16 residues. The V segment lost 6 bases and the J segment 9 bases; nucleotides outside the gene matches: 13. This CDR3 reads CASSAGQGAKVGEQFF. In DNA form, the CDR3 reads TGTGCCAGCAGCGCCGGACAGGGGGCGAAGGTTGGTGAGCAGTTCTTC.

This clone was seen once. CDR3 loop: CASGQGAYEQYF. CDR3 nucleotide sequence: TGTGCCAGCGGACAGGGGGCCTACGAGCAGTACTTC. The chain combines TRBV2 with TRBJ2-7; TRBD1 aligns across 10 bases. The CDR3 runs to 12 residues. From germline, CDR1 is SNHLY and CDR2 FYNNEI. V lost 8 bases, J lost 2 bases, and 0 bases stayed unmatched.

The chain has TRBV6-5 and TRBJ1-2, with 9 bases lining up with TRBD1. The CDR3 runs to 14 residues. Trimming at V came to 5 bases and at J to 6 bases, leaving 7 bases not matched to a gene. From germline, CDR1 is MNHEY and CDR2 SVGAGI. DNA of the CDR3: TGTGCCAGCAGTAGGGACAGGGAGGTTAATGGCTACACCTTC. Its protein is CASSRDREVNGYTF.

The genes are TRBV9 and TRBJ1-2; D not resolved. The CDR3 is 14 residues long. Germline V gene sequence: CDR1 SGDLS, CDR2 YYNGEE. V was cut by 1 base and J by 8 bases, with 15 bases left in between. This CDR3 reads CASSVTADLSGYTF. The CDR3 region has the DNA TGTGCCAGCAGCGTAACGGCGGATCTATCGGGCTACACCTTC.

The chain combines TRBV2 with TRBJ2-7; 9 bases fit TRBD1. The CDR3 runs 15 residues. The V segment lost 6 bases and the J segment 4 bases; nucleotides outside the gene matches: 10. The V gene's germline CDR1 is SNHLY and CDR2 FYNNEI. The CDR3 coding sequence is TGTGCCAGCAGCGTAGAACAGGGGGCAAAATACGAGCAGTACTTC. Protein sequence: CASSVEQGAKYEQYF. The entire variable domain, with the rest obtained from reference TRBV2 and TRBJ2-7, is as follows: EPEVTQTPSHQVTQMGQEVILRCVPISNHLYFYWYRQILGQKVEFLVSFYNNEISEKSEIFDDQFSVERPDGSNFTLKIRSTKLEDSAMYFCASSVEQGAKYEQYFGPGTRLTVT.

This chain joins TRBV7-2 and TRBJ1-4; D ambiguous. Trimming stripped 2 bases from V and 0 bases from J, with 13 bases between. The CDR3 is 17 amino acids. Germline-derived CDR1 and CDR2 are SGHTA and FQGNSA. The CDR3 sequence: CASSLRGGLATNEKLFF. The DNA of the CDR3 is TGTGCCAGCAGCTTACGCGGTGGCCTCGCAACTAATGAAAAACTGTTTTTT.

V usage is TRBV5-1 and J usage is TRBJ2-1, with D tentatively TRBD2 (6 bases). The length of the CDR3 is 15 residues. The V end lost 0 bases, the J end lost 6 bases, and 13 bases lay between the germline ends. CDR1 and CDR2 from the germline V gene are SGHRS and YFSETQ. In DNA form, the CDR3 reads TGCGCCAGCAGCTTGGATCCCGGGAGTTTCAATGAGCAGTTCTTC. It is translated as CASSLDPGSFNEQFF.

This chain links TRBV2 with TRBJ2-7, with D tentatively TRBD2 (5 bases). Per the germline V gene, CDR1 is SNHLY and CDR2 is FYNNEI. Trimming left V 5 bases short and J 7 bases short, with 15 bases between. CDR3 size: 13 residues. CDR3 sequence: CASSLARWDEQYF. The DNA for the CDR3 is TGTGCCAGCAGTCTAGCCAGGTGGGATGAGCAGTACTTC.

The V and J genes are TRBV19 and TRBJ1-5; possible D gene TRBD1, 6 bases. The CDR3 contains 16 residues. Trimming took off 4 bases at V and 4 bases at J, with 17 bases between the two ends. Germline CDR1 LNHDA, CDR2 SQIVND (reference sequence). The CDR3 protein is CASSTPRGGPNQPQHF. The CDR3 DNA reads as TGTGCCAGTAGTACCCCGAGGGGGGGGCCGAATCAGCCCCAGCATTTT.

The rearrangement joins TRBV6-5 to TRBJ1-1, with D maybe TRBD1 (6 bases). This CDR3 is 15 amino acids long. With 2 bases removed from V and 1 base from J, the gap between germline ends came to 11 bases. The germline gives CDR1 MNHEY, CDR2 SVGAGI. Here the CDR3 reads CASSYPGTPNTEAFF. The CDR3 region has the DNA TGTGCCAGCAGTTACCCCGGGACACCGAACACTGAAGCTTTCTTT.

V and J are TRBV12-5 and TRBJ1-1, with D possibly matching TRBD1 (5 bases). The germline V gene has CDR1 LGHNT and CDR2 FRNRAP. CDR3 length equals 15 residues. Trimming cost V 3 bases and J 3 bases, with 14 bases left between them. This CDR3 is CASGFRGFEDTEAFF. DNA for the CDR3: TGTGCTAGTGGTTTTCGGGGGTTCGAGGACACTGAAGCTTTCTTT.

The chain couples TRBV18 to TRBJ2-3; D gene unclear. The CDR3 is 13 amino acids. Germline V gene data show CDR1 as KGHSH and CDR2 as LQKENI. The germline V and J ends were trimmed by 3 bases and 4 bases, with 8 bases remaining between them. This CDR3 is CASSPPVSDTQYF. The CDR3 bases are TGTGCCAGCTCACCCCCAGTATCAGATACGCAGTATTTT.

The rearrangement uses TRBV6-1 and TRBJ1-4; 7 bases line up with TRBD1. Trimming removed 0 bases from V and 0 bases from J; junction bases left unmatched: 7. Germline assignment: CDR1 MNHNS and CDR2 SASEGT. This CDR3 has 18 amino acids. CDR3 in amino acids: CASSEALRGASTNEKLFF. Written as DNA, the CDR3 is TGTGCCAGCAGTGAAGCTCTCAGGGGGGCCTCAACTAATGAAAAACTGTTTTTT.

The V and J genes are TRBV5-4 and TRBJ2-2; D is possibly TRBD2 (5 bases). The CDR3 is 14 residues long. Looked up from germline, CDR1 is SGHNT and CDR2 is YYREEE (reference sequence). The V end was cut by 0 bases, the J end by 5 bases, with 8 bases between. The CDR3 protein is CASSLETRTGELFF. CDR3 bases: TGTGCCAGCAGCTTGGAAACTAGGACCGGGGAGCTGTTTTTT.

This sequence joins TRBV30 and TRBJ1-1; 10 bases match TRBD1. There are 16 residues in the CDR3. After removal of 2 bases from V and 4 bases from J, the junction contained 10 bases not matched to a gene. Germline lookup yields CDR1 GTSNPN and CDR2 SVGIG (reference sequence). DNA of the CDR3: TGTGCCTGGAGTTCGACAGGGGGCACGAGAAGCACTGAAGCTTTCTTT. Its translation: CAWSSTGGTRSTEAFF.

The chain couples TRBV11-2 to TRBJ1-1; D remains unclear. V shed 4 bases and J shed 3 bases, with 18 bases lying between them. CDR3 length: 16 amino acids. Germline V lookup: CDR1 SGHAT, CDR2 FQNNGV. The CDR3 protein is CASSSPLGNLDTEAFF. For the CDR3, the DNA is TGTGCCAGCAGCTCGCCGCTCGGGAATTTGGACACTGAAGCTTTCTTT.

Here the CDR3 DNA reads TGCGCCAGCAGCATCCGGGACAGGGCCGCCGCCGAGCAGTACTTC. Protein product: CASSIRDRAAAEQYF. V gene TRBV5-1 combines with J gene TRBJ2-7; the match to TRBD1 covers 9 bases. CDR1 and CDR2 (germline): SGHRS, YFSETQ. The CDR3 length is 15 residues. V shed 4 bases and J 6 bases; nucleotides not matched to a gene: 11. Full variable domain (rest looked up from reference TRBV5-1 and TRBJ2-7): KAGVTQTPRYLIKTRGQQVTLSCSPISGHRSVSWYQQTPGQGLQFLFEYFSETQRNKGNFPGRFSGRQFSNSRSEMNVSTLELGDSALYLCASSIRDRAAAEQYFGPGTRLTVT.

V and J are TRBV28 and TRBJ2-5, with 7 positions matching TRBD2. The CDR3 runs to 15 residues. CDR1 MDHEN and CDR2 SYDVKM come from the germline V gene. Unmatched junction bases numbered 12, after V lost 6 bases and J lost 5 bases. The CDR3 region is CASSPAGLVKETQYF. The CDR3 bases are TGTGCCAGCAGCCCCGCCGGACTAGTTAAGGAGACCCAGTACTTC.

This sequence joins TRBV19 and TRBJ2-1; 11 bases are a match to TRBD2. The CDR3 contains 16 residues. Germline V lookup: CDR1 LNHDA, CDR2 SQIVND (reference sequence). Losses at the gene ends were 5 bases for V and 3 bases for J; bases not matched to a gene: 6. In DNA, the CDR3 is TGTGCCAGTAGTTCGACACTAGCGGGGGTCTACAATGAGCAGTTCTTC. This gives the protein CASSSTLAGVYNEQFF.